This T cell receptor beta chain was identified in a study of blood T cell repertoires in COVID-19. This table comes from immunoSEQ multiplex PCR, and its TCRdb copy is limited to in-frame clones, with some not included. This table holds around 200,000 clones, about 85% found once. The CDR3 has 16 residues. V lost 4 bases to trimming and J lost 10 bases; unmatched junction nucleotides: 10. CDR1 MNHEY and CDR2 SVGAGI come from the germline V gene. Sequences were obtained from peripheral blood. The source of this sequence is a woman over 75 with acute or convalescent COVID-19. The chain is built from TRBV6-5 and TRBJ1-4; 12 bases fit TRBD1. Written as DNA, the CDR3 is TGTGCCAGCAGTTCCCCGGACGGGACAGGGGGCCTAAAACTGTTTTTT. This gives the protein CASSSPDGTGGLKLFF.